The 20 T cell receptor beta chains given below trace back to one sample, sequenced in a study of T cells in Graves' hyperthyroidism and ophthalmopathy. What was amplified from RNA transcripts were TCR beta CDR3 regions. Researchers ran a first-round RT-PCR on the TCR CDR3 using the HTBI primer set. Each CDR3 protein is one row after TCRdb ran MiXCR on the multiplex PCR reads. This sample yields nearly 750,000 distinct CDR3 sequences, of which 30% to 40% are seen a single time; around 30% belongs to the top ten. The sequencing sample was made of blood. These receptors originate from a woman in her thirties or forties with Graves' hyperthyroidism.

This clonotype was found many times. V and J are TRBV20-1 and TRBJ2-5, with TRBD2 matching over 7 bases. CDR1 is DFQATT, CDR2 SNEGSKA, per germline (reference sequence). V trimming: 7 bases; J trimming: 5 bases; junction bases outside the gene matches: 10. The CDR3 totals 13 residues. The CDR3 sequence is CSVTRRGWETQYF. The CDR3, as DNA: TGCAGTGTTACCCGGCGGGGGTGGGAGACCCAGTACTTC.

This clonotype appeared a few times. The V gene is TRBV6-5, the J gene TRBJ1-3; the match to TRBD1 covers 9 bases. This CDR3 comprises 15 residues. V shed 6 bases and J 7 bases; nucleotides not matched to a gene: 10. Germline CDR1 reads MNHEY; CDR2 reads SVGAGI. Written as DNA, the CDR3 is TGTGCCAGCAGCTTAGGGACAGGGTATTCTAACACCATATATTTT. Translating it yields CASSLGTGYSNTIYF.

The rearrangement links TRBV6-6 to TRBJ1-2, with D uncertain. The CDR3 covers 16 residues. The V end was cut by 5 bases, the J end by 0 bases, with 16 bases between. Germline values: CDR1 MNHNY, CDR2 SVGAGI (reference sequence). The CDR3 DNA follows: TGTGCCAGCAGTCCCCAGTATGGGGTAGCTAACTATGGCTACACCTTC. It yields the protein CASSPQYGVANYGYTF.

This clonotype was recorded many times. The chain combines TRBV7-9 with TRBJ1-1, with D perhaps TRBD1 (6 bases). The V end lost 3 bases, the J end lost 1 base, and 15 bases lay between the germline ends. This CDR3 spans 16 amino acids. The germline gives CDR1 SEHNR, CDR2 FQNEAQ (reference sequence). The CDR3 is CASSLAEGQPNTEAFF. In nucleotides, the CDR3 is TGTGCCAGCAGCTTGGCGGAAGGACAGCCGAACACTGAAGCTTTCTTT.

The V gene is TRBV11-2, the J gene TRBJ2-7; D is unclear. V was clipped by 5 bases and J by 0 bases, with 14 bases between them. Germline V lookup: CDR1 SGHAT, CDR2 FQNNGV. The CDR3 covers 15 residues. The CDR3 loop reads CASSQDMRPSYEQYF. As DNA, the CDR3 is TGTGCCAGCAGCCAAGATATGCGGCCCTCCTACGAGCAGTACTTC.

This clonotype was seen many times. The genes are TRBV10-3 and TRBJ2-7; possible D gene TRBD2, 5 bases. The CDR3 consists of 13 residues. The V end lost 6 bases, the J end lost 3 bases, and 12 bases lay between the germline ends. CDR1 is ENHRY and CDR2 is SYGVKD in the germline V gene. CDR3 bases: TGTGCCATCAGCCGGACGGGAAACTACGAGCAGTACTTC. Translation: CAISRTGNYEQYF.

V and J are TRBV19 and TRBJ1-4; D gene unclear. V shed 10 bases and J shed 8 bases, with 17 bases lying between them. There are 13 residues in the CDR3. Germline V lookup: CDR1 LNHDA, CDR2 SQIVND (reference sequence). The CDR3 protein is CATSLGRREKLFF. As DNA, the CDR3 is TGTGCCACCTCGCTCGGGAGGCGGGAAAAACTGTTTTTT.

The V call is TRBV7-2, the J call TRBJ1-4; 10 bases fit TRBD1. The CDR3 covers 15 residues. From germline, CDR1 is SGHTA and CDR2 FQGNSA. V shed 0 bases and J 10 bases; nucleotides not matched to a gene: 5. CDR3 sequence reads: CASSLARGQGGKLFF. The CDR3 DNA reads as TGTGCCAGCAGCTTAGCGCGAGGACAGGGGGGAAAACTGTTTTTT.

The table lists this clonotype with many counts. V is TRBV4-2 and J is TRBJ1-2, with D perhaps TRBD1 (5 bases). V dropped 4 bases and J dropped 4 bases, with 16 bases sitting between them. The CDR3 consists of 15 residues. Germline loops: CDR1 LGHNA, CDR2 YNFKEQ. The CDR3 loop reads CASSRPMEGTYGYTF. In DNA, the CDR3 is TGTGCCAGCAGCCGCCCAATGGAGGGGACCTATGGCTACACCTTC.

The CDR3 loop is CSANSGGRTARLYYEQYF. The CDR3, as DNA: TGCAGTGCTAACTCAGGAGGGAGGACAGCTCGGCTTTATTACGAGCAGTACTTC. V usage is TRBV20-1 and J usage is TRBJ2-7; either TRBD1 or TRBD2 may supply D (6 bases each). Germline CDR1 DFQATT, CDR2 SNEGSKA (reference sequence). Deletions cut 4 bases from V and 4 bases from J, with 29 bases between. The CDR3 length is 18 residues.

This clonotype was detected ten times or more. The CDR3 sequence: CASTPDTRGDEQYF. CDR3 in DNA: TGTGCCAGTACCCCGGACACCCGCGGGGACGAGCAGTACTTC. V usage is TRBV19 and J usage is TRBJ2-7, with D maybe TRBD2 (6 bases). The CDR3 runs 14 residues. The germline V and J ends were trimmed by 7 bases and 5 bases, with 18 bases remaining between them. Per the germline V gene, CDR1 is LNHDA and CDR2 is SQIVND (reference sequence).

This clonotype has only a few counts. The rearrangement links TRBV5-1 to TRBJ1-1, with D tentatively TRBD1 (5 bases). The CDR3 has 15 amino acids. With 4 bases removed from V and 4 bases from J, the gap between germline ends came to 17 bases. From germline, CDR1 is SGHRS and CDR2 YFSETQ. The CDR3 reads CASSHNTGGSTEAFF. For the CDR3, the DNA is TGCGCCAGCAGCCATAACACAGGAGGAAGCACTGAAGCTTTCTTT.

The CDR3 spells CASRGAGGDYGYTF. The CDR3 DNA follows: TGTGCCAGCAGAGGGGCAGGGGGGGACTATGGCTACACCTTC. The chain carries TRBV24-1 and TRBJ1-2, with 7 bases that match TRBD1. CDR1 and CDR2 (germline): KGHDR, SFDVKD. Trimming took 11 bases from V and 3 from J; bases not matched to a gene: 11. The CDR3 is made up of 14 amino acids.

V and J are TRBV12-3 or TRBV12-4 and TRBJ2-5, with 11 nucleotides matching TRBD1. The CDR3 has 16 residues. V lost 6 bases and J lost 5; bases outside the gene matches: 11. CDR3 in amino acids: CASSPGQGAVGETQYF. The CDR3 DNA reads as TGTGCCAGCAGCCCTGGACAGGGGGCGGTCGGGGAGACCCAGTACTTC.

This clonotype has just a few counts. A junction end diverges from the germline sequence, so it may reflect a read error. DNA for the CDR3: TGTGCCAGCAGTTTTGCAGGAACGAACACCGGGGAGCTGTTTTTT. This sequence encodes CASSFAGTNTGELFF. The rearrangement joins TRBV10-3 to TRBJ2-2; D unresolved. The CDR3 is 15 amino acids. CDR1 is ENHRY and CDR2 is SYGVKD in the germline V gene.

There are a few counts of this clonotype. CDR3 coding DNA: TGTGCCAGTAGCGGTGGGTCCGGGACCCTCGTGGGGGCCCAGCATTTT. This encodes CASSGGSGTLVGAQHF. V is TRBV19 and J is TRBJ1-5; D is possibly TRBD1 (5 bases). CDR3 size: 16 residues. The germline V gene encodes CDR1 LNHDA and CDR2 SQIVND (reference sequence). The V and J ends lost 6 bases and 11 bases respectively, with 26 bases between them.

This clonotype was counted at least ten times. The CDR3 region is CAPRGENNTGELFF. The CDR3 nucleotides read TGTGCCCCCCGGGGGGAGAACAACACCGGGGAGCTGTTTTTT. V is TRBV6-5 and J is TRBJ2-2; 7 nucleotides align to TRBD2. V was pared by 11 bases and J by 2 bases, with 8 bases of the junction left unmatched. Germline V gene sequence: CDR1 MNHEY, CDR2 SVGAGI. The CDR3 sequence is 14 residues long.

With regard to this clonotype: A much larger clone differs by one base, so this may be a read error. This chain connects TRBV7-9 to TRBJ2-7, with D uncertain. The CDR3 length is 13 residues. Deletions cut 10 bases from V and 2 bases from J, with 15 bases between. Germline V lookup: CDR1 SEHNR, CDR2 FQNEAQ (reference sequence). The CDR3 DNA is TGTGCCAACAGTCCTGACGGAGCCTACGAGCAGTACTTC. Translated, it gives CANSPDGAYEQYF.

The V gene is TRBV6-6, the J gene TRBJ1-1; the match to TRBD1 covers 7 bases. The CDR3 is made up of 14 amino acids. Germline V gene data show CDR1 as MNHNY and CDR2 as SVGAGI (reference sequence). J lost 1 base, V lost 5 bases, and 4 bases had no gene match. The CDR3 is CASSTGTENTEAFF. The CDR3 region has the DNA TGTGCCAGCAGTACCGGGACAGAGAACACTGAAGCTTTCTTT.

The chain recombines TRBV7-2 with TRBJ1-5; D may be TRBD1 (5 bases). This CDR3 spans 14 amino acids. The V gene's germline CDR1 is SGHTA and CDR2 FQGNSA. Trimming left V 3 bases short and J 5 bases short, with 11 bases between. The CDR3 is CASSFQGSDQPQHF. CDR3 DNA sequence: TGTGCCAGCAGCTTTCAGGGTTCGGATCAGCCCCAGCATTTT. The whole variable domain, filled in from reference TRBV7-2 and TRBJ1-5, reads GAGVSQSPSNKVTEKGKDVELRCDPISGHTALYWYRQSLGQGLEFLIYFQGNSAPDKSGLPSDRFSAERTGGSVSTLTIQRTQQEDSAVYLCASSFQGSDQPQHFGDGTRLSIL.